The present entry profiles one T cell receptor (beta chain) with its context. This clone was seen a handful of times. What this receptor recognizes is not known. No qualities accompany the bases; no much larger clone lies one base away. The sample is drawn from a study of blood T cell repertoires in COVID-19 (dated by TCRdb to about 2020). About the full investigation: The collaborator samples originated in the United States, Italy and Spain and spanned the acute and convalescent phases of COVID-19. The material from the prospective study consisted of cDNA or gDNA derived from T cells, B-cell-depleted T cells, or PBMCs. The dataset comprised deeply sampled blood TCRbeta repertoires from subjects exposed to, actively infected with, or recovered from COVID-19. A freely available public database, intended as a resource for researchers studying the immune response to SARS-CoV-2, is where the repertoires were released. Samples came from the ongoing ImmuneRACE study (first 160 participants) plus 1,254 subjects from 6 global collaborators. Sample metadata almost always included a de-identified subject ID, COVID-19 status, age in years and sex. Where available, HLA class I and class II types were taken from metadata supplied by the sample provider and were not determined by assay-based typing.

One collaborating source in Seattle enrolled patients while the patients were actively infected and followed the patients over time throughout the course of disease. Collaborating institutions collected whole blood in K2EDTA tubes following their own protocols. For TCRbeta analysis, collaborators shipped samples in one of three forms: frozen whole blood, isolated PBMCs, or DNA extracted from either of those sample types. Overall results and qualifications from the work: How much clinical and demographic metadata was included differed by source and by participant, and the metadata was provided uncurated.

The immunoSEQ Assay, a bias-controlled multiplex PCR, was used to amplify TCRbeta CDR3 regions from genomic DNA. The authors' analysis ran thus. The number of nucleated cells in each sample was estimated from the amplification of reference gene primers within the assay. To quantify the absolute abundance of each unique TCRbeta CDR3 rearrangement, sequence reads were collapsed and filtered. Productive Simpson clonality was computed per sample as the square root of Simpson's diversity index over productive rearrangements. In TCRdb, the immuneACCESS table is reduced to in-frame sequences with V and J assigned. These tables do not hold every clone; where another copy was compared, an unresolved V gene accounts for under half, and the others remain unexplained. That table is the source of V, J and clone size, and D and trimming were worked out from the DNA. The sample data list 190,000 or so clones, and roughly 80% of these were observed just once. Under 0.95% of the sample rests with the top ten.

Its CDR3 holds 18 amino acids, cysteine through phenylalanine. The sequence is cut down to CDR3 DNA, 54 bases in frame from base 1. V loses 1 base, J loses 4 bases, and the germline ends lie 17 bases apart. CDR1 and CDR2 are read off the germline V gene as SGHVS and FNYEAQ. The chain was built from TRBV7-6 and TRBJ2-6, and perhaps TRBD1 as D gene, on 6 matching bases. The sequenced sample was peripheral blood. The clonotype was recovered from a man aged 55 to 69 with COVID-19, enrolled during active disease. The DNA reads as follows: TGTGCCAGCAGCTTAGAGGACAGAGCTTCTTTCGGGGCCAACGTCCTGACTTTC. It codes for CASSLEDRASFGANVLTF.